This is a list of T cell receptor beta chains from one sample in a study of control samples from healthy donors and cancer patients. TCRdb's copy holds only in-frame clones and misses some; the assay was immunoSEQ multiplex PCR. The table lists about 100,000 clones, about 90% of them singletons. Sequencing was performed on blood. All receptors come from a woman between 45 and 65 years old in good health. Each CDR3 is given with its conserved first and last residue. The D gene is left open where the match is weak. Clone size is not always given. Where it is, it says once, few, many or a class for expanded clones.

d_call j_call v_call clone_size cdr3_aa cdr3_nt
. TRBJ2-3 TRBV28 . CASSLIPGGTDTQYF TGTGCCAGCAGTTTGATCCCAGGGGGGACAGATACGCAGTATTTT
. TRBJ2-7 TRBV29-1 . CSVGDRSRSYEQYF TGCAGCGTTGGTGATAGGAGTCGCTCCTACGAGCAGTACTTC
TRBD2 TRBJ2-3 TRBV5-5 . CASSLGPGSGSGATDTQYF TGTGCCAGCAGCTTGGGTCCAGGTAGCGGGAGCGGGGCCACAGATACGCAGTATTTT
. TRBJ2-3 TRBV29-1 . CSVKRGADYQYF TGCAGCGTCAAAAGGGGGGCGGATTACCAGTATTTT
TRBD1 TRBJ1-2 TRBV12-3/TRBV12-4 . CASSDRDSGYTF TGTGCCAGCAGCGACAGGGACAGTGGCTACACCTTC
TRBD1 TRBJ2-3 TRBV6-4 few CASSDGAGTGSDTQYF TGTGCCAGCAGTGACGGGGCCGGGACAGGGTCAGATACGCAGTATTTT
TRBD2 TRBJ2-5 TRBV7-9 . CASSSPSSGGAGETQYF TGTGCCAGCAGCTCACCTTCTAGCGGGGGGGCCGGAGAGACCCAGTACTTC
. TRBJ2-5 TRBV6-5 . CASREALEETQYF TGTGCCAGCAGGGAGGCGCTAGAAGAGACCCAGTACTTC
. TRBJ1-1 TRBV19 . CASSMGYTEAFF TGTGCCAGTAGTATGGGATACACTGAAGCTTTCTTT
. TRBJ1-5 TRBV4-3 . CASSQDRGVGQPQHF TGCGCCAGCAGCCAAGATAGGGGGGTTGGTCAGCCCCAGCATTTT
TRBD2 TRBJ2-1 TRBV20-1 . CSASGRNEQFF TGCAGTGCTAGCGGGAGGAATGAGCAGTTCTTC
. TRBJ1-2 TRBV11-2 . CASSIGGRQNF TGTGCCAGCAGCATAGGGGGACGACAGAATTTC
. TRBJ2-1 TRBV5-5 . CASWGLAYNEQFF TGTGCCTCCTGGGGTCTTGCGTACAATGAGCAGTTCTTC
. TRBJ2-1 TRBV11-1 . CASSLAGSYNEQFF TGTGCCAGCAGCTTGGCGGGATCCTACAATGAGCAGTTCTTC
. TRBJ1-5 TRBV12-3/TRBV12-4 . CASRGGLHQPQHF TGTGCCAGCAGGGGGGGCCTTCATCAGCCCCAGCATTTT
. TRBJ1-5 TRBV3-1/TRBV3-2 . CASSQESQPQHF TGTGCCAGCAGCCAAGAGTCTCAGCCCCAGCATTTT
TRBD1 TRBJ1-1 TRBV7-9 . CASSLESGGDAEAFF TGTGCCAGCAGCTTAGAATCAGGGGGCGACGCTGAAGCTTTCTTT
. TRBJ1-1 TRBV4-1 . CASSQEWAVNTEAFF TGCGCCAGCAGCCAAGAGTGGGCAGTTAACACTGAAGCTTTCTTT
. TRBJ2-3 TRBV5-1 . CASSLEPSTDTQYF TGCGCCAGCAGCTTGGAGCCGAGCACAGATACGCAGTATTTT
TRBD1 TRBJ1-4 TRBV5-4 . CASSLATGAVNEKLFF TGTGCCAGCAGCTTGGCAACAGGGGCCGTGAATGAAAAACTGTTTTTT
. TRBJ1-2 TRBV5-6 . CASSFLDNGYTF TGTGCCAGCAGCTTTCTTGATAATGGCTACACCTTC
. TRBJ1-2 TRBV6-5 . CASTQVPSYGYTF TGTGCCAGCACACAGGTTCCCAGCTATGGCTACACCTTC
TRBD2 TRBJ2-1 TRBV6-5 . CASRDLAGGGSEQFF TGTGCCAGCAGAGATCTAGCGGGAGGGGGGAGTGAGCAGTTCTTC
TRBD1 TRBJ1-2 TRBV27 . CASSTGGRYGYTF TGTGCCAGCAGTACAGGGGGCCGGTATGGCTACACCTTC